Below, one T cell receptor beta chain is given with its context. It lacks a known antigen. No much larger clone is present one base from it, and per-base qualities are unavailable. This sample was included in a study of blood T cell repertoires in COVID-19 (dated by TCRdb to 2018 to 2020). About the investigation overall: Samples from collaborators originated in the United States, Italy and Spain and spanned both the acute and convalescent phases of COVID-19. The prospective study material was composed of cDNA or gDNA derived from T cells, B-cell-depleted T cells, or PBMCs. Subjects who had been exposed to COVID-19, were actively infected with it, or had recovered from it provided the deeply sampled blood TCRbeta repertoires that made up the dataset. The repertoires were released in a freely available public database meant as a resource for research on the immune response to SARS-CoV-2. Samples were obtained from the ongoing ImmuneRACE study (first 160 participants) and from 1,254 subjects provided by 6 global collaborators. Sample metadata almost always included a de-identified subject ID, COVID-19 status, age in years and sex. Where available, HLA class I and class II types were taken from metadata supplied by the sample provider and were not determined by assay-based typing.

The CDR3 has 14 amino acids, counting the end cysteine and phenylalanine. CDR3 DNA only is kept here, 42 bases in frame from base 1. The germline V gene (reference sequence) specifies GTSNPN as CDR1 and SVGIG as CDR2. Trimming removed 4 bases from V and 0 bases from J, leaving 7 bases between the germline ends. Each collaborating institution followed its own protocols to collect whole blood in K2EDTA tubes. For TCRbeta analysis, collaborators shipped samples as frozen whole blood, isolated PBMCs, or DNA extracted from either of those sample types. TCRbeta CDR3 regions were amplified from genomic DNA by means of the immunoSEQ Assay, a bias-controlled multiplex PCR. From the authors' description of their analysis: Within the assay, amplification of reference gene primers was used to estimate how many nucleated cells each sample contained. To quantify the absolute abundance of each unique TCRbeta CDR3 rearrangement, sequence reads were collapsed and filtered. For each sample, productive Simpson clonality was calculated by taking the square root of Simpson's diversity index across productive rearrangements. In TCRdb, the immuneACCESS table is reduced to in-frame sequences with V and J assigned. These tables do not hold every clone; where another copy was compared, an unresolved V gene accounts for under half, and the others remain unexplained. Clone size and V and J calls were adopted from that table, with D and trimming inferred from the DNA. The table for this sample lists 100,000 to 120,000 clones; nearly 90% of them were counted only once. 4.8% of the sample rests with the top ten.

Broader findings and caveats from the paper: Clinical and demographic metadata were provided uncurated, with the amount varying by source and participant.

The chain is made from TRBV30 and TRBJ2-6, with no reliable assignment of the D segment. Sequenced material: peripheral blood. The origin of this receptor is a human donor in a cohort sampled during active COVID-19. The DNA sequence is as follows: TGTGCCTGGACTCACGGCTCTGGGGCCAACGTCCTGACTTTC. Its product reads: CAWTHGSGANVLTF.